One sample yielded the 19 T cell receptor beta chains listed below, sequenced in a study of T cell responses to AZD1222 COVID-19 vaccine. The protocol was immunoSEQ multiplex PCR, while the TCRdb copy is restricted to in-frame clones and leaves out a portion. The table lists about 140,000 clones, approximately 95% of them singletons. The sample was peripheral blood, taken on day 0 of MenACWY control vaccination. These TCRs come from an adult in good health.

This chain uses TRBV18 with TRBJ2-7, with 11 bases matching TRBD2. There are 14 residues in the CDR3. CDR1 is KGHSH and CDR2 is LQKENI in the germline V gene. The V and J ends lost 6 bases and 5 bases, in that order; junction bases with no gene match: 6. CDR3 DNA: TGTGCCAGCTCGCCGACTAGCGGGAACCACGAGCAGTACTTC. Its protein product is CASSPTSGNHEQYF.

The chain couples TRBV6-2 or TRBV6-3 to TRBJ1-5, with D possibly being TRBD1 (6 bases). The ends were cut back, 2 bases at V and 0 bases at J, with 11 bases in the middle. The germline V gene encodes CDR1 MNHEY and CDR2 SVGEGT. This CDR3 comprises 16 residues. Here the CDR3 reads CASSYEGGYSNQPQHF. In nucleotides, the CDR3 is TGTGCCAGCAGTTACGAAGGGGGGTATAGCAATCAGCCCCAGCATTTT.

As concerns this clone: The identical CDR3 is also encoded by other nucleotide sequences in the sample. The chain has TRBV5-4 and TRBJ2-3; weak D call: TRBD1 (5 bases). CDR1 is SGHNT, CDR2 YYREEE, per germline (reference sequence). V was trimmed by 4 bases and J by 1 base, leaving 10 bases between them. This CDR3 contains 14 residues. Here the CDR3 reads CASSEDTRTDTQYF. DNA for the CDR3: TGTGCCAGCAGCGAGGACACACGCACAGATACGCAGTATTTT.

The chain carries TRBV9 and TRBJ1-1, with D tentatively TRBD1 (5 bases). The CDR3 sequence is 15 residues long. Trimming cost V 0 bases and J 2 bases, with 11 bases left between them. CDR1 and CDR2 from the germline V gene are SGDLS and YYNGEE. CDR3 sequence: CASSVGQGKNTEAFF. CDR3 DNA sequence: TGTGCCAGCAGCGTAGGGCAGGGAAAAAACACTGAAGCTTTCTTT.

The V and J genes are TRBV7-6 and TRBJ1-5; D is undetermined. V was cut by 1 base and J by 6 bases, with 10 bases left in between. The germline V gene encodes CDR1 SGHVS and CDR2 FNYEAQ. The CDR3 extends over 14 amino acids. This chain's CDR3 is CASSLGLGVQPQHF. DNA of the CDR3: TGTGCCAGCAGCTTAGGGCTTGGGGTTCAGCCCCAGCATTTT.

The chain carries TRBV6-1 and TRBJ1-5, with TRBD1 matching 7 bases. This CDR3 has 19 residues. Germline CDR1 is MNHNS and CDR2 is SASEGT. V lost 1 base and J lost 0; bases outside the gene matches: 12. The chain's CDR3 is CASSEDGGGGQLSNQPQHF. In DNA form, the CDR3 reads TGTGCCAGCAGTGAAGACGGGGGAGGGGGACAGCTTAGCAATCAGCCCCAGCATTTT.

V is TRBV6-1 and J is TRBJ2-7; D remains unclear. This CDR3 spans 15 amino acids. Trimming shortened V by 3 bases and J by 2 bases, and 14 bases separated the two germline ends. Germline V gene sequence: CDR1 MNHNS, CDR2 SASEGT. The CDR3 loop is CASSDQQQGPYEQYF. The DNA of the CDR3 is TGTGCCAGCAGTGACCAACAGCAAGGCCCCTACGAGCAGTACTTC.

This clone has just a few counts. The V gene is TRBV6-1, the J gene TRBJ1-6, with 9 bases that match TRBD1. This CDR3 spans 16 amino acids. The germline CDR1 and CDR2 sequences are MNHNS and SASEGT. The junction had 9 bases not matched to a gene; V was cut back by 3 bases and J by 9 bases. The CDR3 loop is CASSDLQGASSSPLHF. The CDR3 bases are TGTGCCAGCAGTGACTTACAGGGGGCCTCCAGTTCACCCCTCCACTTT.

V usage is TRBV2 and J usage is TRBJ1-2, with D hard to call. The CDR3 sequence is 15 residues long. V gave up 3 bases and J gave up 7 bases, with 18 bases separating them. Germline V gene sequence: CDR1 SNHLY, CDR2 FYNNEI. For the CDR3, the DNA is TGTGCCAGCAGTGATCCTCGGAATTGGTTCGGTGGCTACACCTTC. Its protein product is CASSDPRNWFGGYTF.

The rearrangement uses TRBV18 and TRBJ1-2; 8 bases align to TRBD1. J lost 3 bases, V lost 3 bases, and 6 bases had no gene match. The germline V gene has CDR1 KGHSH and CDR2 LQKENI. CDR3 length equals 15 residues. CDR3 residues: CASSPRTGSDYGYTF. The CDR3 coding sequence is TGTGCCAGCTCACCTCGGACAGGGAGTGACTATGGCTACACCTTC.

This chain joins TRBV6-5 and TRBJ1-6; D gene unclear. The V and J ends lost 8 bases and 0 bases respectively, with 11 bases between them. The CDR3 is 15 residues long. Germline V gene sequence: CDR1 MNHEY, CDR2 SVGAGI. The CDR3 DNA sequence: TGTGCCAGCCTGGAGCGGAGCTCCTATAATTCACCCCTCCACTTT. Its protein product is CASLERSSYNSPLHF.

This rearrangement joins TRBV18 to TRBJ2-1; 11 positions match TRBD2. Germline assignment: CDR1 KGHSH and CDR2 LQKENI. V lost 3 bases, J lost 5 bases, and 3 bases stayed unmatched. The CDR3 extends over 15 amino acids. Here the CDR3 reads CASSPTSGSDNEQFF. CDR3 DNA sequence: TGTGCCAGCTCACCCACTAGCGGGAGCGACAATGAGCAGTTCTTC.

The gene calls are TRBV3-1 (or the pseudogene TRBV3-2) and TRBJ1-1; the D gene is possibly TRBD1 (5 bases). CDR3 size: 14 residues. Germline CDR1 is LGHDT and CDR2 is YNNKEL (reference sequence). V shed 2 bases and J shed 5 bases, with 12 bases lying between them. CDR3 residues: CASSQQGWLTEAFF. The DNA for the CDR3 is TGTGCCAGCAGCCAACAGGGTTGGCTAACTGAAGCTTTCTTT.

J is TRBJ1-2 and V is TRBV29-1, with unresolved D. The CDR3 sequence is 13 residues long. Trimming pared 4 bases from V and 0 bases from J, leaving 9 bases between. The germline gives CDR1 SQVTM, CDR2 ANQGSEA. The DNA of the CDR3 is TGCAGCGTTGGGTCGGGGACTAACTATGGCTACACCTTC. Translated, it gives CSVGSGTNYGYTF.

The CDR3 region is CASSQRDQTKGGYGYTF. The CDR3 nucleotides are TGCGCCAGCAGCCAGAGAGATCAAACAAAGGGGGGCTATGGCTACACCTTC. The V and J genes are TRBV4-3 and TRBJ1-2; D possibly corresponds to TRBD1 (6 bases). V was pared by 3 bases and J by 4 bases, with 21 bases between. Germline V gene sequence: CDR1 LGHNA, CDR2 YSLEER. The CDR3 totals 17 residues.

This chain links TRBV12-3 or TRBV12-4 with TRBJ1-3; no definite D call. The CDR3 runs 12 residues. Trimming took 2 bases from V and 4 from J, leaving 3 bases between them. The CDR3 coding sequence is TGTGCCAGCAGTTTACAGGGAAACACCATATATTTT. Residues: CASSLQGNTIYF.

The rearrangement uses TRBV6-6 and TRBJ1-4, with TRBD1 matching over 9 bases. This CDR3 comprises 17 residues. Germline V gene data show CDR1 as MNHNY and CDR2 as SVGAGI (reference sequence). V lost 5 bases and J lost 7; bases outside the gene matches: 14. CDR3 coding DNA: TGTGCCAGCAGTCGCCGGGACAGGGCCTCGGTGGGTGAAAAACTGTTTTTT. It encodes CASSRRDRASVGEKLFF.

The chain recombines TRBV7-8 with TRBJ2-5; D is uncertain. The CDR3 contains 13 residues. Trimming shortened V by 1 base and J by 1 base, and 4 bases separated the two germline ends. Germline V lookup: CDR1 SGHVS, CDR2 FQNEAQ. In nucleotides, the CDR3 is TGTGCCAGCAGCTTAGGACCCCAAGAGACCCAGTACTTC. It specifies CASSLGPQETQYF.

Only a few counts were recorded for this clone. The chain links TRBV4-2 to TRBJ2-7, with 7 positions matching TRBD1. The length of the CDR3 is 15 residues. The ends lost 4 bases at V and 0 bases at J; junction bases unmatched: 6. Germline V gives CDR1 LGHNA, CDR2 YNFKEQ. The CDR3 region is CASSRGTASSYEQYF. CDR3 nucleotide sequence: TGTGCCAGCAGCCGTGGGACAGCTAGCTCCTACGAGCAGTACTTC.